The 15 T cell receptor beta chains reported below all come from one sample, sequenced in a study of blood T cells in healthy people across ages. A J-beta primer mix and a sample-barcoded 5' primer were used in a second PCR of about 6 to 12 cycles. TCRdb fed the 5' RACE reads into MiXCR, producing one record per CDR3 protein. The sample gives about 1.8 million distinct CDR3 sequences, 49% of which show up once; approximately 2.1% is in the top ten. The sequenced sample was blood. Source of these receptors: a woman between 40 and 55 years old in good health.

The chain links TRBV6-1 to TRBJ1-2; 12 positions match TRBD1. Per the germline V gene, CDR1 is MNHNS and CDR2 is SASEGT. The CDR3 is 15 residues long. The J segment lost 2 bases and the V segment lost 7 bases, leaving 5 bases of the junction unmatched. CDR3: CASTPGQGANYGYTF. The DNA for the CDR3 is TGTGCCAGCACACCGGGACAGGGGGCGAACTATGGCTACACCTTC.

The rearrangement links TRBV27 to TRBJ2-5; the D gene could be TRBD1 or TRBD2 (6 bases each). The J call is uncertain, as TRBJ2-7 better fits the DNA end. The CDR3 spans 12 residues. From germline, CDR1 is MNHEY and CDR2 SMNVEV (reference sequence). In DNA, the CDR3 is TGTGCCAGCAAGAGGGGGGCAAACGAGCAGTACTTC. Amino acid sequence: CASKRGANEQYF.

This clonotype has more than one count but fewer than ten. The chain couples TRBV10-3 to TRBJ2-5; 7 bases agree with TRBD1. Germline V gives CDR1 ENHRY, CDR2 SYGVKD. This CDR3 has 14 residues. V shed 4 bases, J shed 1 base, and the junction held 3 bases outside the gene matches. This CDR3 is CAISAGTAQETQYF. The DNA of the CDR3 is TGTGCCATCAGTGCGGGGACAGCCCAAGAGACCCAGTACTTC.

This clonotype was observed a handful of times. The chain carries TRBV3-1 and TRBJ2-7; perhaps TRBD1 as D (5 bases). V lost 1 base, J lost 3 bases, and 19 bases lay in between. In germline, CDR1 is LGHDT, CDR2 YNNKEL (reference sequence). The CDR3 is 17 residues long. CDR3 nucleotide sequence: TGTGCCAGCAGCCAAGTAACCCAAGGGGCCGATTTCTACGAGCAGTACTTC. Its translation: CASSQVTQGADFYEQYF.

J is TRBJ1-5 and V is TRBV28; 9 bases match TRBD1. The CDR3 contains 18 residues. The V gene's germline CDR1 is MDHEN and CDR2 SYDVKM. After removal of 7 bases from V and 3 bases from J, the junction contained 16 bases not matched to a gene. CDR3: CASTLKAGQGTYNQPQHF. Written as DNA, the CDR3 is TGTGCCAGCACCCTAAAAGCGGGACAGGGCACTTACAATCAGCCCCAGCATTTT. The full variable domain, rest sourced from reference TRBV28 and TRBJ1-5, is DVKVTQSSRYLVKRTGEKVFLECVQDMDHENMFWYRQDPGLGLRLIYFSYDVKMKEKGDIPEGYSVSREKKERFSLILESASTNQTSMYLCASTLKAGQGTYNQPQHFGDGTRLSIL.

This clonotype was counted once. The chain employs TRBV11-2 and TRBJ2-1; D remains unclear. The germline V gene encodes CDR1 SGHAT and CDR2 FQNNGV. This CDR3 is 16 amino acids long. Between the trimmed V and J ends, which lost 6 bases and 6 bases, there was a span of 21 bases. CDR3 amino acids: CASRPLGQARPNEQFF. In DNA, the CDR3 is TGTGCCAGCAGGCCTTTGGGTCAGGCCCGGCCCAATGAGCAGTTCTTC.

V is TRBV12-3 or TRBV12-4 and J is TRBJ1-2, with 8 bases that match TRBD1. The CDR3 extends over 16 amino acids. V lost 5 bases, J lost 2 bases, and 10 bases stayed unmatched. The CDR3 DNA reads TGTGCCAGCAGTAACAGAACAGGGGGAGTAAACTATGGCTACACCTTC. It translates to CASSNRTGGVNYGYTF.

This sequence joins TRBV12-3 or TRBV12-4 and TRBJ2-1, with TRBD1 matching over 9 bases. This CDR3 contains 16 residues. V was pared by 1 base and J by 6 bases, with 7 bases of the junction left unmatched. The chain's CDR3 is CASSLDGTGRSNEQFF. CDR3 DNA: TGTGCCAGCAGTTTAGACGGGACAGGGCGGAGCAATGAGCAGTTCTTC.

This clonotype was counted a few times. The chain combines TRBV12-3 or TRBV12-4 with TRBJ2-5; D possibly corresponds to TRBD1 (6 bases). CDR3 length: 15 residues. V lost 5 bases, J lost 2 bases, and 15 bases lay in between. The CDR3 sequence: CASSTPQGKQETQYF. CDR3 sequence (DNA): TGTGCCAGCAGTACTCCACAGGGAAAACAAGAGACCCAGTACTTC.

This clonotype has a handful of counts. V gene TRBV29-1 combines with J gene TRBJ2-7, with D maybe TRBD1 (6 bases). CDR3 size: 13 residues. Germline V gives CDR1 SQVTM, CDR2 ANQGSEA. Trimming removed 4 bases at V and 3 bases at J, with 13 bases between. This CDR3 reads CSVGPGVRYEQYF. The CDR3 nucleotides are TGCAGCGTTGGTCCAGGGGTCCGCTACGAGCAGTACTTC.

This clonotype was detected only a few times. The rearrangement joins TRBV7-2 to TRBJ2-1, with D perhaps being TRBD1 or TRBD2 (6 bases each). Germline V gives CDR1 SGHTA, CDR2 FQGNSA. The V end was cut by 7 bases, the J end by 10 bases, with 17 bases between. The CDR3 runs 13 residues. This chain's CDR3 is CASTSFTGREQFF. In DNA, the CDR3 is TGTGCCAGCACTTCCTTCACAGGGAGGGAGCAGTTCTTC.

This clonotype was observed a handful of times. This chain connects TRBV7-2 to TRBJ2-5, with 7 bases matching TRBD1. Looked up from germline, CDR1 is SGHTA and CDR2 is FQGNSA. The CDR3 consists of 14 residues. The ends lost 5 bases at V and 1 base at J; junction bases unmatched: 4. CDR3 residues: CASSPDRLQETQYF. The CDR3 DNA sequence: TGTGCCAGCAGCCCGGACAGGCTCCAAGAGACCCAGTACTTC.

This clonotype was seen a handful of times. V and J are TRBV7-9 and TRBJ2-5; 8 bases fit TRBD1. The V segment lost 8 bases and the J segment 2 bases; nucleotides outside the gene matches: 13. The CDR3 has 16 amino acids. CDR1 and CDR2 (germline): SEHNR, FQNEAQ (reference sequence). CDR3 loop: CASGSLAGGGQETQYF. The CDR3 region has the DNA TGTGCCAGCGGGTCTTTGGCAGGGGGCGGGCAAGAGACCCAGTACTTC. The entire variable domain, with the rest obtained from reference TRBV7-9 and TRBJ2-5, is as follows: DTGVSQNPRHKITKRGQNVTFRCDPISEHNRLYWYRQTLGQGPEFLTYFQNEAQLEKSRLLSDRFSAERPKGSFSTLEIQRTEQGDSAMYLCASGSLAGGGQETQYFGPGTRLLVL.

The chain employs TRBV21-1 and TRBJ2-3; TRBD1 is the table's D call, not checked against the DNA. TRBV21-1 is a pseudogene locus. The CDR3 loop spans 18 amino acids. The CDR3 loop is CASSNPTIRDRVGDTQYF. The CDR3 bases are TGTGCCAGCAGCAACCCAACTATCCGGGACAGGGTGGGAGATACGCAGTATTTT.

The gene calls are TRBV7-2 and TRBJ2-1; D is possibly TRBD1 or TRBD2 (6 bases each). Germline V gives CDR1 SGHTA, CDR2 FQGNSA. The CDR3 consists of 17 residues. V shed 6 bases and J shed 0 bases, with 18 bases lying between them. For the CDR3, the DNA is TGTGCCAGCAGTCGTAACAGGGTCGGGAGCTCCTACAATGAGCAGTTCTTC. Its translation is CASSRNRVGSSYNEQFF. Drawing the rest from reference TRBV7-2 and TRBJ2-1, the complete variable domain is GAGVSQSPSNKVTEKGKDVELRCDPISGHTALYWYRQSLGQGLEFLIYFQGNSAPDKSGLPSDRFSAERTGGSVSTLTIQRTQQEDSAVYLCASSRNRVGSSYNEQFFGPGTRLTVL.